This is a list of T cell receptor beta chains from one sample in a study of cytomegalovirus exposure and HLA in healthy donors. Sequenced by immunoSEQ multiplex PCR; TCRdb stores in-frame clones only, minus some. The listing records tens of thousands of clones. The sample comprised PBMCs. The receptor source for this set is a female donor in good health and CMV-seronegative. CDR3s leave out the opening cysteine and the closing phenylalanine or tryptophan.

TRBJ2-7 11 TRBV28 ASSRQRAREQY
TRBJ2-7 13 TRBV5-1 ASSLKGLAGVEQY
TRBJ1-5 13 TRBV5-6 ASSLLRESNQPQH
TRBJ2-7 15 TRBV5-5 ASSWGGSGGSSYEQY
TRBJ2-7 10 TRBV19 ASSIPGYEQY
TRBJ1-5 12 TRBV4-1 ASSQDRGWQPQH
TRBJ1-1 13 TRBV4-1 ASSQDRGGATEAF
TRBJ2-5 12 TRBV9 ASSNGGSQETQY
TRBJ2-3 14 TRBV4-3 ASSQASGGEVDTQY
TRBJ2-7 14 TRBV5-1 ASSTKEGEFSYEQY
TRBJ2-2 13 TRBV6-1 ASSLTRTGTGELF
TRBJ2-7 14 TRBV7-3 ASSFFIGTEPYEQY
TRBJ1-1 10 TRBV29-1 STYSGSTEAF
TRBJ1-2 12 TRBV7-2 ASSSPRERAGYT
TRBJ2-2 13 TRBV5-1 ASSLERTFPGELF
TRBJ2-1 14 TRBV5-6 ASSLPLKSSYNEQF
TRBJ1-1 11 TRBV7-2 ASSTRQIREAF
TRBJ2-4 13 TRBV5-8 ASSPDMIAKNIQY
TRBJ1-1 13 TRBV2 ASSEASGLNTEAF
TRBJ2-1 11 TRBV7-9 ASSIDRVSLQF
TRBJ2-3 12 TRBV7-6 ASSLQGSTDTQY
TRBJ1-2 12 TRBV11-2 ASSRDRGDYGYT
NA 13 TRBV5-1 ASSLSAGPIYEQY
TRBJ2-7 11 TRBV7-3 ASSLTGDYEQY
TRBJ1-1 10 TRBV9 ASSTGDTEAF
TRBJ2-1 14 TRBV19 ASSFSTNLVGNEQF
TRBJ1-6 14 TRBV5-4 ASSRGGQLMNSPLH
TRBJ2-2 13 TRBV6-1 ASSVGQPNTGELF
TRBJ1-6 15 TRBV28 ASSSPGQGARNSPLH
TRBJ2-3 12 TRBV19 ASSFGQLTDTQY
TRBJ1-3 12 TRBV5-4 ASSLDELGNTIY
TRBJ2-7 12 TRBV5-4 ASSPDTNGYEQY
TRBJ2-7 14 TRBV19 ASRAKTSGVFYEQY
TRBJ1-4 12 TRBV19 ASSQRATEEKLF
TRBJ1-6 12 TRBV9 ASSVARGGSHLH
TRBJ1-5 16 TRBV19 ASLGTTGGLGSNQPQH
TRBJ1-1 15 TRBV19 ASSIDPRRVLNTEAF
TRBJ2-1 13 TRBV5-1 ASSQTSGGGVEQF
TRBJ1-5 14 TRBV4-2 ASSQDLQVLGQPQH